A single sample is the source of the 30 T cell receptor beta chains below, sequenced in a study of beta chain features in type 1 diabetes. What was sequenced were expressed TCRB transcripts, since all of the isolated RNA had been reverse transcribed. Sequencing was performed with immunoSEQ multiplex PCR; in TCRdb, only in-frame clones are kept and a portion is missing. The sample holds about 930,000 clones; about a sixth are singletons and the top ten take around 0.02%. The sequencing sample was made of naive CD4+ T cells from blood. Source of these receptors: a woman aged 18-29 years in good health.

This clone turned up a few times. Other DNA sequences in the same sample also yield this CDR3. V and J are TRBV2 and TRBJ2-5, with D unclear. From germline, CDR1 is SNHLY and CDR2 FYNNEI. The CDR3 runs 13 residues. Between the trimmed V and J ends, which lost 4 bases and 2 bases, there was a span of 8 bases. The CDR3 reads CASSGQPQETQYF. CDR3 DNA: TGTGCCAGCAGTGGACAACCTCAAGAGACCCAGTACTTC.

Here the CDR3 DNA reads TGCGCCAGCAGCTTGGTCACAGGGGGCTGGTACGAGCAGTACTTC. This gives the protein CASSLVTGGWYEQYF. The chain uses TRBV5-1 and TRBJ2-7; the match to TRBD1 covers 9 bases. The germline CDR1 and CDR2 sequences are SGHRS and YFSETQ. J lost 4 bases, V lost 0 bases, and 5 bases had no gene match. This CDR3 comprises 15 residues.

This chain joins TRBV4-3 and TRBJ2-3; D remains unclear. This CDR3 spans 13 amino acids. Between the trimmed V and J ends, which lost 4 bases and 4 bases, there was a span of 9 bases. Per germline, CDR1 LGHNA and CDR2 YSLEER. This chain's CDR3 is CASSRRPADTQYF. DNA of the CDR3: TGCGCCAGCAGCCGGAGACCCGCAGATACGCAGTATTTT.

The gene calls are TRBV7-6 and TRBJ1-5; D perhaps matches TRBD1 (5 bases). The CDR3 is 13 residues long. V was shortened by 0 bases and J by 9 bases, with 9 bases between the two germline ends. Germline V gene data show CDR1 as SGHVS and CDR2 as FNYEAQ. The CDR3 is CASSLAGTRPQHF. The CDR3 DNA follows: TGTGCCAGCAGCTTAGCAGGGACCCGGCCCCAGCATTTT. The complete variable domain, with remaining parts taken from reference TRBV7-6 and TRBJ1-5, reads GAGVSQSPRYKVTKRGQDVALRCDPISGHVSLYWYRQALGQGPEFLTYFNYEAQQDKSGLPNDRFSAERPEGSISTLTIQRTEQRDSAMYRCASSLAGTRPQHFGDGTRLSIL.

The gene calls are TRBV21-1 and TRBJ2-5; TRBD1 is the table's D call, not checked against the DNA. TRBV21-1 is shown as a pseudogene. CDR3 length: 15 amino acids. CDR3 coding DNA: TGTGCCAGCACACCTGAGACAGGGATTGAAGAGACCCAGTACTTC. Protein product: CASTPETGIEETQYF.

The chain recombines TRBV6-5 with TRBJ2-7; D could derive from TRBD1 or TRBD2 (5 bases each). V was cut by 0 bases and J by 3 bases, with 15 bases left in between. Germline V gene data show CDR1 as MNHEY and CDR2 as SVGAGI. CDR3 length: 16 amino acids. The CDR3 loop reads CASSYSSRGAVYEQYF. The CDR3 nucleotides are TGTGCCAGCAGTTACTCGTCGAGGGGTGCGGTCTACGAGCAGTACTTC.

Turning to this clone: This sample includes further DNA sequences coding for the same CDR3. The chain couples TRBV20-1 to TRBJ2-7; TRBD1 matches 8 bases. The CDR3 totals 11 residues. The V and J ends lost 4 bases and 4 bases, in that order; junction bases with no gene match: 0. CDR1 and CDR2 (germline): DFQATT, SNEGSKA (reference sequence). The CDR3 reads CSANRGYEQYF. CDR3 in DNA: TGCAGTGCTAACAGGGGGTACGAGCAGTACTTC.

The CDR3 here is CASSSRETQETQYF. The CDR3 coding sequence is TGTGCCAGCAGTTCACGGGAGACCCAAGAGACCCAGTACTTC. V is TRBV6-5 and J is TRBJ2-5; D perhaps matches TRBD2 (6 bases). Germline-derived CDR1 and CDR2 are MNHEY and SVGAGI. V was clipped by 4 bases and J by 1 base, with 10 bases between them. This CDR3 comprises 14 residues.

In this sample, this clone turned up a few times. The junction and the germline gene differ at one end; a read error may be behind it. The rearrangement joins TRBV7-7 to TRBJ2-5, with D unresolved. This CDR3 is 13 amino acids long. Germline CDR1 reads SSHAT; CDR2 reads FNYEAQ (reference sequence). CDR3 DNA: TGTGCTAGCAGCTTGTCTGCATTCGAGACCCAGTACTTC. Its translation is CASSLSAFETQYF.

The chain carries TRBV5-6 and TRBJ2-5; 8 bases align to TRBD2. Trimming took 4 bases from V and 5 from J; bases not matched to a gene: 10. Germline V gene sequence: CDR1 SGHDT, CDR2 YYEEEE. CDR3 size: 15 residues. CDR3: CASSPRLASGETQYF. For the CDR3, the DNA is TGTGCCAGCAGCCCAAGACTAGCGAGCGGGGAGACCCAGTACTTC.

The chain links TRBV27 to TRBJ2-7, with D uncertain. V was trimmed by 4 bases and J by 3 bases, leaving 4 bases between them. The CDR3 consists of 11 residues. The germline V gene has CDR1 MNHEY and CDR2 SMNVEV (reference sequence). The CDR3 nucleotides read TGTGCCAGCAGTTACGGCTACGAGCAGTACTTC. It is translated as CASSYGYEQYF.

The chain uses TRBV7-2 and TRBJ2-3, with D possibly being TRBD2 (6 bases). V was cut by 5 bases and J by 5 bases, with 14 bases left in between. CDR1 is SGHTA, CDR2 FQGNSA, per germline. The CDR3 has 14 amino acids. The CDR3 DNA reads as TGTGCCAGCAGCCTACTAGCAGGTCGAGATACGCAGTATTTT. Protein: CASSLLAGRDTQYF.

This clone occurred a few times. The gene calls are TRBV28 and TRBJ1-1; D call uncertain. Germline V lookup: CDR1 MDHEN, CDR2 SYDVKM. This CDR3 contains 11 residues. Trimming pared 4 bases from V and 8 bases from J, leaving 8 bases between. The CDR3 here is CASSSEREAFF. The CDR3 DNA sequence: TGTGCCAGCAGTTCGGAGAGGGAAGCTTTCTTT.

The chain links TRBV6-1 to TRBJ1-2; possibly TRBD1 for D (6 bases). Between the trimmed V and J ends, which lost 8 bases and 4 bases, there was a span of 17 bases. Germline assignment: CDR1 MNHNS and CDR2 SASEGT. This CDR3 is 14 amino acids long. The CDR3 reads CASAQGPGGYGYTF. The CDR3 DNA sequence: TGTGCCAGCGCCCAGGGGCCCGGGGGCTATGGCTACACCTTC.

The CDR3 loop reads CASSEYLVPRGAAAGYTF. CDR3 bases: TGTGCCAGCAGTGAATATCTTGTTCCCCGGGGGGCTGCGGCTGGCTACACCTTC. V is TRBV25-1 and J is TRBJ1-2; D might be TRBD1 (6 bases). The CDR3 length is 18 residues. From germline, CDR1 is MGHDK and CDR2 SYGVNS. With 0 bases removed from V and 7 bases from J, the gap between germline ends came to 24 bases.

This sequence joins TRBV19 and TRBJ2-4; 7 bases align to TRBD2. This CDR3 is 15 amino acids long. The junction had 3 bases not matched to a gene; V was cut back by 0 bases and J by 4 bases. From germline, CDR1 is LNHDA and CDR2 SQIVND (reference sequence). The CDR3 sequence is CASSIDGSGKNIQYF. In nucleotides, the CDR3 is TGTGCCAGTAGTATAGATGGTAGCGGGAAAAACATTCAGTACTTC. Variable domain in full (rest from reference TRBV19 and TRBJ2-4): DGGITQSPKYLFRKEGQNVTLSCEQNLNHDAMYWYRQDPGQGLRLIYYSQIVNDFQKGDIAEGYSVSREKKESFPLTVTSAQKNPTAFYLCASSIDGSGKNIQYFGAGTRLSVL.

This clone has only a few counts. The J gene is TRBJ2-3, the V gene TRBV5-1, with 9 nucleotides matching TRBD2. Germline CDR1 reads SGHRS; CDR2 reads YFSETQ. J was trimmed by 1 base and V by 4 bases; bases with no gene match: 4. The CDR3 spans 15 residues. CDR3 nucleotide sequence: TGCGCCAGCAGCATGCGGACTAGCGGCACAGATACGCAGTATTTT. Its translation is CASSMRTSGTDTQYF.

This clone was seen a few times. The CDR3, as DNA: TGCAGCGTTTCTGACCCGCGAGGGGATAACTACGAGCAGTACTTC. As protein: CSVSDPRGDNYEQYF. The V call is TRBV29-1, the J call TRBJ2-7, with D possibly being TRBD1 or TRBD2 (5 bases each). V dropped 5 bases and J dropped 3 bases, with 20 bases sitting between them. The CDR3 runs 15 residues. The germline CDR1 and CDR2 sequences are SQVTM and ANQGSEA.

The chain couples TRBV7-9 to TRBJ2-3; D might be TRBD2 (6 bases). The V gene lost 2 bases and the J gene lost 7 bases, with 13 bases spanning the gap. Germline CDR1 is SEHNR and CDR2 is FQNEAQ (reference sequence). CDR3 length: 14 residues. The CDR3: CASSLISGLNTQYF. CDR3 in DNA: TGTGCCAGCAGCTTAATCTCGGGACTTAATACGCAGTATTTT.

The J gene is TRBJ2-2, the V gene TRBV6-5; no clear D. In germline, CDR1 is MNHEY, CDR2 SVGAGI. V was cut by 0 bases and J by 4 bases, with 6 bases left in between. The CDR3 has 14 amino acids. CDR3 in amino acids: CASSYSDGTGELFF. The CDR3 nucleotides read TGTGCCAGCAGTTACTCGGACGGCACCGGGGAGCTGTTTTTT.

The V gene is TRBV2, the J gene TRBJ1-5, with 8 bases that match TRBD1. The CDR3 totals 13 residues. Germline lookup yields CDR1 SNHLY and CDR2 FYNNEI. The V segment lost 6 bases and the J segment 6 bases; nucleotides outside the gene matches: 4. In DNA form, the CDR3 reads TGTGCCAGCAGAGTGGACAGGGCTCAGCCCCAGCATTTT. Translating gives CASRVDRAQPQHF.

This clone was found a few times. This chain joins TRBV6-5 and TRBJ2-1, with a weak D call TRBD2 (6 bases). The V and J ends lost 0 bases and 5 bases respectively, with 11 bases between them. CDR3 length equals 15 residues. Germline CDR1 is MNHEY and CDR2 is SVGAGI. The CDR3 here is CASSYSNGGNNEQFF. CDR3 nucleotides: TGTGCCAGCAGTTACTCGAACGGGGGAAACAATGAGCAGTTCTTC.

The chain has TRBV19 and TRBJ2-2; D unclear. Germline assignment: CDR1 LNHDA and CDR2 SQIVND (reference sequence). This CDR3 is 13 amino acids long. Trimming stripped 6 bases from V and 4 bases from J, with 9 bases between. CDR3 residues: CASRERGTGELFF. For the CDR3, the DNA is TGTGCCAGTAGGGAACGAGGCACCGGGGAGCTGTTTTTT.

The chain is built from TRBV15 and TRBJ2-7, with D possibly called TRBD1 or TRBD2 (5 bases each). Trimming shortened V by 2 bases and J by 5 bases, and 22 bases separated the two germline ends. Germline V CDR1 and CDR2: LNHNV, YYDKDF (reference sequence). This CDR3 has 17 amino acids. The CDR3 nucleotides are TGTGCCACCAGCAGACCTAGTCGAGGGGACCCTAAACACGAGCAGTACTTC. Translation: CATSRPSRGDPKHEQYF.

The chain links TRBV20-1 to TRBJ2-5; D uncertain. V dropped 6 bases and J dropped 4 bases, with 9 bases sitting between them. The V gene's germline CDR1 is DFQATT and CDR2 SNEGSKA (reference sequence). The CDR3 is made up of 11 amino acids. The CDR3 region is CSAIVSETQYF. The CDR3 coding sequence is TGCAGTGCGATAGTCTCAGAGACCCAGTACTTC.

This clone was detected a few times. In DNA, the CDR3 is TGTGCCAGCAGCCGATATCCCCCAAATCCGCGGGAGGGCCTGAATGAGCAGTTCTTC. Protein: CASSRYPPNPREGLNEQFF. The J gene is TRBJ2-1, the V gene TRBV7-6; 9 bases match TRBD2. Unmatched junction bases numbered 21, after V lost 5 bases and J lost 7 bases. The CDR3 is 19 amino acids. Germline V CDR1 and CDR2: SGHVS, FNYEAQ.

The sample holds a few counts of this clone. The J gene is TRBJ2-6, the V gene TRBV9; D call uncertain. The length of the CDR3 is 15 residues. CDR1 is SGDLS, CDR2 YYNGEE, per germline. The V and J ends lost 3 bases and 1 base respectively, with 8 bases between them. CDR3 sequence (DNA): TGTGCCAGCAGCGCTCAACGATCTGGGGCCAACGTCCTGACTTTC. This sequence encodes CASSAQRSGANVLTF. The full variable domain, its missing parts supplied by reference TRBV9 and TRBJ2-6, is DSGVTQTPKHLITATGQRVTLRCSPRSGDLSVYWYQQSLDQGLQFLIQYYNGEERAKGNILERFSAQQFPDLHSELNLSSLELGDSALYFCASSAQRSGANVLTFGAGSRLTVL.

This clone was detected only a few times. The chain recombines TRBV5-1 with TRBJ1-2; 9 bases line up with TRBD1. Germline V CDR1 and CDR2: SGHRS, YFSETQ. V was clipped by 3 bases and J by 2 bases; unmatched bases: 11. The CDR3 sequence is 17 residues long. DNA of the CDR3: TGCGCCAGCAGCTCCTCCGGGACAGGGACCATAAACTATGGCTACACCTTC. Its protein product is CASSSSGTGTINYGYTF.

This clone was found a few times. The CDR3 region is CASSPIQGANTGELFF. CDR3 DNA: TGTGCCAGCTCACCTATACAGGGGGCGAACACCGGGGAGCTGTTTTTT. The gene calls are TRBV18 and TRBJ2-2, with TRBD1 matching 8 bases. Trimming cost V 3 bases and J 0 bases; bases outside gene matches: 3. This CDR3 spans 16 amino acids. Germline values: CDR1 KGHSH, CDR2 LQKENI. The entire variable domain, with the rest obtained from reference TRBV18 and TRBJ2-2, is as follows: NAGVMQNPRHLVRRRGQEARLRCSPMKGHSHVYWYRQLPEEGLKFMVYLQKENIIDESGMPKERFSAEFPKEGPSILRIQQVVRGDSAAYFCASSPIQGANTGELFFGEGSRLTVL.

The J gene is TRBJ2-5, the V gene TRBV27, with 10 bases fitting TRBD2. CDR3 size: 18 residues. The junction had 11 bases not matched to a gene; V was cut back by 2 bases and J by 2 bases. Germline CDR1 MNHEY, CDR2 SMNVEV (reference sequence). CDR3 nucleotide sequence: TGTGCCAGCAGTTTACGAGCTAGCGGGAGCCCATTACAAGAGACCCAGTACTTC. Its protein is CASSLRASGSPLQETQYF.